Sequencing of this T cell receptor (beta chain) was carried out in a study of Ad26.COV2.S vaccination and SARS-CoV-2 variants. Study-wide results and caveats: Ad26.COV2.S recipients had broader spike-specific TCRs (P = 0.0014).

V lost 6 bases and J 2 bases, leaving 8 bases between the germline ends. The CDR3 loop spans 13 amino acids. Germline-derived CDR1 and CDR2 are MNHEY and SVGAGI. As for treatment: over 15 received Ad26.COV2.S at low or high dose, single or two shots; about 5 received placebo; per-sample allocation not given. Each sample was drawn 63 days after the first injection (of vaccine or placebo). In regard to this clone: Its antigen remains unidentified.

Measured with immunoSEQ multiplex PCR; TCRdb has only the in-frame clones, and not every one. Counted here are 500,000 or so clones, about 83% occurring once; the ten biggest clones make up roughly 13%. The origin of this receptor is a person between 18 and 65 years old who received the Ad26.COV2.S COVID-19 vaccine or a placebo. The sample in question was peripheral blood, obtained in a trial of Ad26.COV2.S vaccine versus placebo. V usage is TRBV6-5 and J usage is TRBJ2-1; weak D call: TRBD1 (5 bases). Here the CDR3 reads CASRRQPYNEQFF. The CDR3 DNA reads as TGTGCCAGCAGAAGACAGCCCTACAATGAGCAGTTCTTC.